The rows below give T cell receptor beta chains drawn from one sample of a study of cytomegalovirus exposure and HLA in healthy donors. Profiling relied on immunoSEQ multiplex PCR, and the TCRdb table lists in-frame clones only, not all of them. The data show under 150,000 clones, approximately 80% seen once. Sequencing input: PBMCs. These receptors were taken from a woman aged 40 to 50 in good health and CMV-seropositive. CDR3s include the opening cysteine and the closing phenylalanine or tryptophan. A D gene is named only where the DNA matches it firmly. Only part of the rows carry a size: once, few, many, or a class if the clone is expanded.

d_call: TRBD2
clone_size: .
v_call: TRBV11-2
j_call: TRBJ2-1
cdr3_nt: TGTGCCAGCAGCTCGACTAGCGGGAGCATCGTGAATGAGCAGTTCTTC
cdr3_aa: CASSSTSGSIVNEQFF

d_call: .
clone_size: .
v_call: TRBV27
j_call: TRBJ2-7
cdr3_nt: TGTGCCAGCAGCGTAGGCCCACAGGGTCCCTACGAGCAGTACTTC
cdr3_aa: CASSVGPQGPYEQYF

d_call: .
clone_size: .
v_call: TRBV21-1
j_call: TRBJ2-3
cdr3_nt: TGTGCCAGCAGCACCCTGGGGGGTCTAGATACGCAGTATTTT
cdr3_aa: CASSTLGGLDTQYF

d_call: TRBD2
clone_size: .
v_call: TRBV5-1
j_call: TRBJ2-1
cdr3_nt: TGCGCCAGCAGCTTGGCTCCGGGACTAGCGGCCTCTGATGAGCAGTTCTTC
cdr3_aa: CASSLAPGLAASDEQFF

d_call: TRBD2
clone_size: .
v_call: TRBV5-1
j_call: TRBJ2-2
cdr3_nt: TGCGCCAGCAGCCCCAGGGTTACTAGCGGATACACCGGGGAGCTGTTTTTT
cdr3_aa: CASSPRVTSGYTGELFF

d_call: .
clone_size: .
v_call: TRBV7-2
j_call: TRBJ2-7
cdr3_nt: TGTGCCAGCAGCTTGGACAGTTACTACGAGCAGTACTTC
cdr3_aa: CASSLDSYYEQYF

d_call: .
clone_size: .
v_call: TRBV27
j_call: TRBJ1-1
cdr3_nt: TGTGCCAGCAGTATTAGGGACATCGAAACTGAAGCTTTCTTT
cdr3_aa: CASSIRDIETEAFF

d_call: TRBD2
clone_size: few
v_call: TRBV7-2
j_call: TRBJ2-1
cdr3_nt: TGTGCCAGCAGCTCGCTCCAGGGGCGCGGGAGGCGTGTTGAGCAGTTCTTC
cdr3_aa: CASSSLQGRGRRVEQFF

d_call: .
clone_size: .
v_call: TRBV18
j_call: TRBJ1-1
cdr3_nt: TGTGCCAGCTCCCCCCGTGTTATTCACACTGAAGCTTTCTTT
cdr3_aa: CASSPRVIHTEAFF

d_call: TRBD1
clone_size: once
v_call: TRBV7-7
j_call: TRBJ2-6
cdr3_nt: TGTGCTAGCAGCTGGGACAGGGGGCCATACGGGGCCAACGTCCTGACTTTC
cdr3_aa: CASSWDRGPYGANVLTF

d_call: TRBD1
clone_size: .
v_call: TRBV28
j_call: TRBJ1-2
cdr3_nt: TGTGCCACCGCCCCTTATGACAGGGTTAAGGGCTACACCTTC
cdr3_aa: CATAPYDRVKGYTF

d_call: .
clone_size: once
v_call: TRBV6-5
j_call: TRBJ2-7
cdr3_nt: TGTGCCAGCGGTACGGGTGGATCCTACGAGCAGTACTTC
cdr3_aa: CASGTGGSYEQYF

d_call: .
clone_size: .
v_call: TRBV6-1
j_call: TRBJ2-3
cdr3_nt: TGTGCCAGCAGTGCATTTTCTAGCCTCAGGTCCACAGATACGCAGTATTTT
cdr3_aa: CASSAFSSLRSTDTQYF

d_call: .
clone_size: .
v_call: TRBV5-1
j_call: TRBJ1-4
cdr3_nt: TGCGCCAGCAGAAATACACCCACAGGGAAAGGGGCTAATGAAAAACTGTTTTTT
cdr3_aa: CASRNTPTGKGANEKLFF

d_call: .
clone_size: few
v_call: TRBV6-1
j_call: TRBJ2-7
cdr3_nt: TGTGCCAGCAGTGAACTCTACGAGCAGTACTTC
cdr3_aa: CASSELYEQYF

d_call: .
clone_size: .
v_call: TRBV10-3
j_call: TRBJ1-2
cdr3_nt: TGTGCCATCAGTGAGGACAGCTATGGCTACACCTTC
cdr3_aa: CAISEDSYGYTF

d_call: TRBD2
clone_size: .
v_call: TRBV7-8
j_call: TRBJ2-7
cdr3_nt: TGTGCCAGCAGCTCTGGACTAGGTTACGAGCAGTACTTC
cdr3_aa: CASSSGLGYEQYF

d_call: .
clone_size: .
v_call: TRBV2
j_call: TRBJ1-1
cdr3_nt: TGTGCCAGCAGTGACCAGGGGCACCTGAACACTGAAGCTTTCTTT
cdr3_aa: CASSDQGHLNTEAFF

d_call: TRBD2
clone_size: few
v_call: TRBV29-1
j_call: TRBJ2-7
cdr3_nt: TGCAGCGTTGAAGATGTAGCGGGAGTAAACTTC
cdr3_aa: CSVEDVAGVNF

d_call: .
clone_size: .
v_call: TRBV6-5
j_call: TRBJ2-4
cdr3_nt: TGTGCCACCCGCCCCACCCAGAAAAACATTCAGTACTTC
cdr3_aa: CATRPTQKNIQYF

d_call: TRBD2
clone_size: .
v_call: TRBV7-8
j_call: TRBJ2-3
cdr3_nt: TGTGCCAGCAGCTTAGCGGCCAGCGGGGGACCTAGCACAGATACGCAGTATTTT
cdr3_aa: CASSLAASGGPSTDTQYF

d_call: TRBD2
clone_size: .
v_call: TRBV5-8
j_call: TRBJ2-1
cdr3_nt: TGTGCCAGCAGCCGGACTAGCGGACCTGGCGGGAATGAGCAGTTCTTC
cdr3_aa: CASSRTSGPGGNEQFF

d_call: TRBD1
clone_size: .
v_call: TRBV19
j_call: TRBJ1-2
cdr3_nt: TGTGCCAGTAGTCCCCACCTCTCCGGGACAGGGACGGGGGGCTACACCTTC
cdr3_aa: CASSPHLSGTGTGGYTF

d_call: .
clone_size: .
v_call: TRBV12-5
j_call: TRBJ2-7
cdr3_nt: TGTGCTAGTGGTTTGGAAATATACGAGCAGTACTTC
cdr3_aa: CASGLEIYEQYF

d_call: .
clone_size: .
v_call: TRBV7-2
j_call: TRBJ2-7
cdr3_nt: TGTGCCAGCAGCTTAGGGGGGACTGCTGCCTACGAGCAGTACTTC
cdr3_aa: CASSLGGTAAYEQYF

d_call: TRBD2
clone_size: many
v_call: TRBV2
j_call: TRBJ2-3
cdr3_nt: TGTGCCAGCAGTAGGGACTACACAGATACGCAGTATTTT
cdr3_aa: CASSRDYTDTQYF

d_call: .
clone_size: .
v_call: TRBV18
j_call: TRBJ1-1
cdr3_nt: TGTGCCAGCTCACCACTCCCAGGGCCCGGAACTGAAGCTTTCTTT
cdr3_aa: CASSPLPGPGTEAFF

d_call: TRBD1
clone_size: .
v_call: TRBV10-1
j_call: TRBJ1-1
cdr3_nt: TGCGCCAGCAGTGAGGGACAGGGGATAGGCACTGAAGCTTTCTTT
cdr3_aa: CASSEGQGIGTEAFF

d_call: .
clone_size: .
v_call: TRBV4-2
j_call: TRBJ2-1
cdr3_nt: TGTGCCAGCAGCCAAGGGAGCGGACTCTACAATGAGCAGTTCTTC
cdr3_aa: CASSQGSGLYNEQFF

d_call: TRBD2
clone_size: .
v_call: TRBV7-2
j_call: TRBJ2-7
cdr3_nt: TGTGCCAGCAGCTCCTTAGCGGGACCCTACGAGCAGTACTTC
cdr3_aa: CASSSLAGPYEQYF

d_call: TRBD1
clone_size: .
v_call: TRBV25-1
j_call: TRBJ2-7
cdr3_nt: TGTGCCAGCAGTCTCATGACAGGGGGCTACTACGAGCAGTACTTC
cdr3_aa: CASSLMTGGYYEQYF

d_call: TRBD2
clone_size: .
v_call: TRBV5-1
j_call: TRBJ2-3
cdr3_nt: TGCGCCAGCAGCTTGACTAGCGGGAAAAATACGCAGTATTTT
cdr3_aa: CASSLTSGKNTQYF

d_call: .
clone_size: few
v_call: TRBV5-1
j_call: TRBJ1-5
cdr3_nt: TGCGCCAGCAGCTTGGCAAGCCCCAATCAGCCCCAGCATTTT
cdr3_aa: CASSLASPNQPQHF

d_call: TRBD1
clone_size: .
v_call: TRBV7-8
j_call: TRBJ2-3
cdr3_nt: TGTGCCAGCAGCTTAGGGACAGGGAGAAGCACAGATACGCAGTATTTT
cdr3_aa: CASSLGTGRSTDTQYF

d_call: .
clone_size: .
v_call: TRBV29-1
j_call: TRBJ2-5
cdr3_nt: TGCAGCGGGCGACAGGGAGGCGAGGAGACCCAGTACTTC
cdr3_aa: CSGRQGGEETQYF

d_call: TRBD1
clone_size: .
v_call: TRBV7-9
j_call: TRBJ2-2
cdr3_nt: TGTGCCAGCAGCTCCGGACAGGCCACCGGGGAGCTGTTTTTT
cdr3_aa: CASSSGQATGELFF

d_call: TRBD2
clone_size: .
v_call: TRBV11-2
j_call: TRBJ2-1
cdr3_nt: TGTGCCAGCAGCCGGGGGGGGGTGGGGGAGCAGTTCTTC
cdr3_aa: CASSRGGVGEQFF

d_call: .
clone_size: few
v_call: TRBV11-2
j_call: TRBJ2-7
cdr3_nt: TGTGCCAGCAGCTTCACAGGGTCTCGGGAGCAGTACTTC
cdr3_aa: CASSFTGSREQYF

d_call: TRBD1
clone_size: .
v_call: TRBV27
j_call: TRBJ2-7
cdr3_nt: TGTGCCAGCAGTCTACAGGGGTCCCACGAGCAGTACTTC
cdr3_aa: CASSLQGSHEQYF

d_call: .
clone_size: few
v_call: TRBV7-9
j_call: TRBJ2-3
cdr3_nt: TGTGCCAGCAGCTTAACAGCGAAGGGGGCGCGGGGAGATACGCAGTATTTT
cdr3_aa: CASSLTAKGARGDTQYF

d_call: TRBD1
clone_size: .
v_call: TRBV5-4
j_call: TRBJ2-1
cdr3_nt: TGTGCCAGCAGCCGAGACAGGGCGGGTAACAATGAGCAGTTCTTC
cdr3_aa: CASSRDRAGNNEQFF

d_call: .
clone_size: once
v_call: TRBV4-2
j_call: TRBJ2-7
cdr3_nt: TGTGCCAGCAGCCAAGATGGGCCCTACGAGCAGTACTTC
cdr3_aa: CASSQDGPYEQYF

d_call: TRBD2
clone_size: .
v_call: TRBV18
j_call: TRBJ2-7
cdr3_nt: TGTGCCAGCTCACCTGGAGGGAGGGTTACCCACGAGCAGTACTTC
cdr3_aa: CASSPGGRVTHEQYF

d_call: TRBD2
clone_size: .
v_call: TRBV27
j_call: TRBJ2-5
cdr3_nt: TGTGCCAGCCGCATAACACTAGCGGCCCTCTCTATGTACTTC
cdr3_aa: CASRITLAALSMYF

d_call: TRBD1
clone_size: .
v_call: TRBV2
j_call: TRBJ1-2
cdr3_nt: TGTGCCAGCAGAGACACTCCCGGGACAGGGCTAGCAGGCACCTTC
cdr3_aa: CASRDTPGTGLAGTF

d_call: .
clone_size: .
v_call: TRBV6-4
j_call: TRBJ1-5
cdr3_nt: TGTGCCAGCAGTAGTCAGAACAATCAGCCCCAGCATTTT
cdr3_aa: CASSSQNNQPQHF

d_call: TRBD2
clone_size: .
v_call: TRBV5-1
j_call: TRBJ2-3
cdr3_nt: TGCGCCAGCAGGGGCTCTACGACTAGCCTAGATACGCAGTATTTT
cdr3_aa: CASRGSTTSLDTQYF

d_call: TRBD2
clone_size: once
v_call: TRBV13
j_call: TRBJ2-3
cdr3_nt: TGTGCCAGCAGCGGGGGTAGCGGGAGTGCAGATACGCAGTATTTT
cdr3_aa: CASSGGSGSADTQYF

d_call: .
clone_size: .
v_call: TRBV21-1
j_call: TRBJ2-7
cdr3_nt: TGTGCCAGCATCCCAAGGGGTAACTACGAGCAGTACTTC
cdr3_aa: CASIPRGNYEQYF

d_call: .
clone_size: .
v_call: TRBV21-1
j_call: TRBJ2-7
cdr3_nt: TGTGCCAGCAGCAAAGCCCCGGGAAGCGGTCGCTACGAGCAGTACTTC
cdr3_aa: CASSKAPGSGRYEQYF

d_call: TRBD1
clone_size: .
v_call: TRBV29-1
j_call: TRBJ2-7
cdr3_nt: TGCAGCGTTACCGGGACAGGGGGCAGTCAATCGGGGGAGCAGTACTTC
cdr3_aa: CSVTGTGGSQSGEQYF

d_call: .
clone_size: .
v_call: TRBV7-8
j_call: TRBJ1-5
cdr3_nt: TGTGCCAGCAGCTTACGATCGGAGGGCAGCAATCAGCCCCAGCATTTT
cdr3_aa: CASSLRSEGSNQPQHF

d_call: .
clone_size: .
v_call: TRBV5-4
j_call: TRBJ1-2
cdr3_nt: TGTGCCAGCAGCTTGAGAGCAAACGGGTATGGCTACACCTTC
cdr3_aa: CASSLRANGYGYTF

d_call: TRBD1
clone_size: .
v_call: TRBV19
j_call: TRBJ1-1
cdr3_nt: TGTGCCAGTAGCCAACAGGGGAGCACTGAAGCTTTCTTT
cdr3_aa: CASSQQGSTEAFF

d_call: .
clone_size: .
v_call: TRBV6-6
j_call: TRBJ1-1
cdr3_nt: TGTGCCAGCAGTTCCCTTCCGGGAGAAGCTTTCTTT
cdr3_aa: CASSSLPGEAFF

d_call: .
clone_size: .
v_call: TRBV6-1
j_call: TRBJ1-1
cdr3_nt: TGTGCCAGCAGTATCCTCTCGGGGGTTGGTGAAGCTTTCTTT
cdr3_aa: CASSILSGVGEAFF